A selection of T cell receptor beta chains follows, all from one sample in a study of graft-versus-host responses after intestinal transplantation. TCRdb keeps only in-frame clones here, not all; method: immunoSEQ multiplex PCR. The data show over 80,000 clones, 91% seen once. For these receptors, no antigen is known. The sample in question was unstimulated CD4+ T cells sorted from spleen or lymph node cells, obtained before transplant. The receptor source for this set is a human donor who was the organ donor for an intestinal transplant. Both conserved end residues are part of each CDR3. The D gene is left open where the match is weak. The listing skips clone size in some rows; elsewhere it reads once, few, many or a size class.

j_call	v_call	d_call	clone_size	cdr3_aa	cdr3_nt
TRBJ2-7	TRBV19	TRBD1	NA	CASSPDRSSYEQYF	TGTGCCAGTAGTCCGGACAGGAGCTCCTACGAGCAGTACTTC
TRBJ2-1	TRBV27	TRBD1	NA	CASSLSTGVVYNEQFF	TGTGCCAGCAGTTTGTCGACAGGGGTAGTATACAATGAGCAGTTCTTC
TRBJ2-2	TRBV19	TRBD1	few	CASRKLPGQGIGELFF	TGTGCCAGTAGGAAACTACCGGGACAGGGGATCGGGGAGCTGTTTTTT
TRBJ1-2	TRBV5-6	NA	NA	CASSFSGRSYGYTF	TGTGCCAGCAGCTTTTCGGGAAGGAGCTATGGCTACACCTTC
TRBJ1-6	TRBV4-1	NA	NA	CASSQGPSGGSSYNSPLHF	TGCGCCAGCAGCCAAGGCCCCTCGGGGGGATCATCCTATAATTCACCCCTCCACTTT
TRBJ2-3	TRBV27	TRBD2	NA	CASSPSGGRTDTQYF	TGTGCCAGCAGTCCCAGCGGGGGGAGGACAGATACGCAGTATTTT
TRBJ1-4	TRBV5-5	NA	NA	CASSEGLGANEKLFF	TGTGCCAGCAGCGAAGGACTAGGGGCCAATGAAAAACTGTTTTTT
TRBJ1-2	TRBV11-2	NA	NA	CASSLGRQGTYGYTF	TGTGCCAGCAGCTTAGGGCGGCAGGGGACCTATGGCTACACCTTC
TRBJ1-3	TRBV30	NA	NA	CAWSPGAGVNTIYF	TGTGCCTGGAGCCCCGGTGCGGGCGTGAACACCATATATTTT
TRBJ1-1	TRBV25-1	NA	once	CASSGNREWAPRAFF	TGTGCCAGCAGTGGGAACAGGGAGTGGGCCCCTCGAGCTTTCTTT
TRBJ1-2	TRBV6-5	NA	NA	CASSYSGQSGYTF	TGTGCCAGCAGTTACTCGGGCCAGAGCGGCTACACCTTC
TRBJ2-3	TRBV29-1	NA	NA	CSVLTGLTDTQYF	TGCAGCGTACTGACGGGACTCACAGATACGCAGTATTTT
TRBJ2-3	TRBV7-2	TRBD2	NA	CASAGGLTSTDTQYF	TGTGCCAGCGCGGGGGGCTTAACTAGCACAGATACGCAGTATTTT
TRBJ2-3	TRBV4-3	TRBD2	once	CASSLALRLAEGTDTQYF	TGCGCCAGCAGCCTCGCCCTCCGTCTAGCGGAGGGCACAGATACGCAGTATTTT
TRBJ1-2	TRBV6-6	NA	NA	CASRPNDRYNYGYTF	TGTGCCAGCAGGCCGAACGACAGGTACAACTATGGCTACACCTTC
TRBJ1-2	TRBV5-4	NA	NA	CASSLNRFYTF	TGTGCCAGCAGCTTGAACAGATTCTACACCTTC
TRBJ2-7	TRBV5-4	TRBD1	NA	CASSSPGQSYEQYF	TGTGCCAGCAGCTCCCCGGGACAGTCCTACGAGCAGTACTTC
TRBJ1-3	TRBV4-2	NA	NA	CASSQAPQGGNTIYF	TGTGCCAGCAGCCAAGCTCCCCAGGGGGGAAACACCATATATTTT